The 28 T cell receptor beta chains listed next were all sequenced from one sample in a study of blood T cell repertoires in COVID-19. Data came from immunoSEQ multiplex PCR; TCRdb stores just in-frame clones and leaves some out. Of roughly 180,000 clones listed, around four fifths are singletons. The specimen sequenced was peripheral blood. The receptors come from a man aged 35 to 55 who had recovered from COVID-19.

This sequence joins TRBV24-1 and TRBJ2-7; 9 bases are a match to TRBD1. V dropped 9 bases and J dropped 0; count of bases not matched to a gene: 2. The CDR3 loop spans 13 amino acids. Germline assignment: CDR1 KGHDR and CDR2 SFDVKD. The chain's CDR3 is CATGTGSSYEQYF. CDR3 DNA sequence: TGTGCCACCGGGACAGGGAGCTCCTACGAGCAGTACTTC.

The CDR3 sequence is CAINGGTNEKLFF. CDR3 DNA: TGTGCCATCAATGGGGGCACTAATGAAAAACTGTTTTTT. The chain has TRBV10-3 and TRBJ1-4; maybe TRBD1 (6 bases). This CDR3 spans 13 amino acids. The germline V and J ends were trimmed by 7 bases and 2 bases, with 8 bases remaining between them. Germline-derived CDR1 and CDR2 are ENHRY and SYGVKD.

This rearrangement joins TRBV5-1 to TRBJ2-2; TRBD2 agrees at 7 bases. V lost 6 bases and J lost 3; bases outside the gene matches: 5. There are 14 residues in the CDR3. The germline V gene has CDR1 SGHRS and CDR2 YFSETQ. CDR3 in DNA: TGCGCCAGCACCCTGGGGGGGGACACCGGGGAGCTGTTTTTT. Translation gives CASTLGGDTGELFF.

This clone showed up just a few times. The rearrangement joins TRBV6-2 or TRBV6-3 to TRBJ1-5; 7 bases map to TRBD1. Trimming removed 5 bases from V and 1 base from J; junction bases left unmatched: 2. Germline assignment: CDR1 MNHEY and CDR2 SVGEGT. The CDR3 totals 14 residues. The chain's CDR3 is CASSRQGSNQPQHF. DNA for the CDR3: TGTGCCAGCAGTCGACAGGGAAGCAATCAGCCCCAGCATTTT.

The chain employs TRBV18 and TRBJ1-2, with D unclear. Trimming took 5 bases from V and 4 from J, leaving 8 bases between them. In germline, CDR1 is KGHSH, CDR2 LQKENI. The CDR3 runs 12 residues. In nucleotides, the CDR3 is TGTGCCAGCTCAAAACCAGGCTATGGCTACACCTTC. Translated: CASSKPGYGYTF.

The V gene is TRBV29-1, the J gene TRBJ2-2, with 15 bases that match TRBD2. The CDR3 extends over 16 amino acids. Germline CDR1 reads SQVTM; CDR2 reads ANQGSEA. With V trimmed by 7 bases and J by 8 bases, 11 bases remained unmatched. The DNA for the CDR3 is TGCAGCGCCCGGACGGGACTAGCGGGAGGAATGGGGGAGCTGTTTTTT. The encoded protein is CSARTGLAGGMGELFF.

As regards this clone: The same CDR3 also results from other DNA sequences found in this sample. This chain connects TRBV6-5 to TRBJ2-7; D possibly corresponds to TRBD2 (6 bases). V gave up 6 bases and J gave up 5 bases, with 14 bases separating them. This CDR3 is built from 13 residues. Germline V gene lookup returns CDR1 MNHEY and CDR2 SVGAGI. The chain's CDR3 is CASSPTGVHEQYF. In DNA form, the CDR3 reads TGTGCCAGCAGCCCCACGGGGGTCCACGAGCAGTACTTC.

In DNA form, the CDR3 reads TGTGCCAGCAGTCCTGGGACAGCCACAGATACGCAGTATTTT. Residues: CASSPGTATDTQYF. The V and J genes are TRBV9 and TRBJ2-3, with 7 bases matching TRBD1. V was clipped by 5 bases and J by 2 bases; unmatched bases: 5. There are 14 residues in the CDR3. Germline V lookup: CDR1 SGDLS, CDR2 YYNGEE.

The rearrangement links TRBV12-2 to TRBJ1-3; the DNA was not used to check the table's D call, TRBD1. TRBV12-2 is recorded as a pseudogene. The CDR3 is made up of 18 amino acids. The CDR3 here is CASRFEYLRTGPGNTIYF. The CDR3 DNA reads TGTGCAAGTCGCTTCGAATACCTTAGGACAGGGCCTGGAAACACCATATATTTT.

The V and J genes are TRBV9 and TRBJ2-3, with 8 bases matching TRBD1. Germline values: CDR1 SGDLS, CDR2 YYNGEE. After removal of 3 bases from V and 4 bases from J, the junction contained 16 bases not matched to a gene. The length of the CDR3 is 18 residues. The CDR3 spells CASSAHLTGAYISDTQYF. For the CDR3, the DNA is TGTGCCAGCAGCGCCCATCTGACAGGGGCGTACATATCAGATACGCAGTATTTT.

This CDR3 is CASSPRGQPSTDTQYF. CDR3 DNA sequence: TGTGCCAGCAGCCCCCGCGGGCAGCCTAGCACAGATACGCAGTATTTT. The chain combines TRBV7-9 with TRBJ2-3, with D maybe TRBD2 (5 bases). In germline, CDR1 is SEHNR, CDR2 FQNEAQ (reference sequence). There are 16 residues in the CDR3. V was shortened by 5 bases and J by 0 bases, with 15 bases between the two germline ends. Based on the CDR3 plus reference TRBV7-9 and TRBJ2-3, the full variable domain is DTGVSQNPRHKITKRGQNVTFRCDPISEHNRLYWYRQTLGQGPEFLTYFQNEAQLEKSRLLSDRFSAERPKGSFSTLEIQRTEQGDSAMYLCASSPRGQPSTDTQYFGPGTRLTVL.

The V gene is TRBV6-4, the J gene TRBJ2-4, with 12 bases fitting TRBD2. V gave up 2 bases and J gave up 1 base; unmatched junction bases: 12. The CDR3 sequence is 20 residues long. Germline V CDR1 and CDR2: MRHNA, SNTAGT. CDR3 region: CASSDLPGASGRVAKNIQYF. DNA for the CDR3: TGTGCCAGCAGTGACCTCCCGGGGGCTAGCGGGAGGGTTGCCAAAAACATTCAGTACTTC.

The rearrangement uses TRBV6-5 and TRBJ2-7; possible D gene TRBD1, 6 bases. CDR1 and CDR2 from the germline V gene are MNHEY and SVGAGI. The ends were cut back, 8 bases at V and 2 bases at J, with 10 bases in the middle. The CDR3 has 12 residues. The CDR3 loop reads CASYQGPYEQYF. The CDR3 DNA is TGTGCCAGCTATCAGGGGCCCTACGAGCAGTACTTC.

This clone was observed a single time. The chain employs TRBV4-3 and TRBJ2-3, with D perhaps matching TRBD2 (7 bases). Germline values: CDR1 LGHNA, CDR2 YSLEER. The length of the CDR3 is 20 residues. Trimming removed 2 bases from V and 3 bases from J, with 27 bases in between. DNA for the CDR3: TGCGCCAGCAGCCAATCGAAACAGGGCGTCGGGAGGAGGGTTACAGATACGCAGTATTTT. It encodes CASSQSKQGVGRRVTDTQYF.

The chain employs TRBV19 and TRBJ1-4; no definite D call. This CDR3 has 12 amino acids. Between the trimmed V and J ends, which lost 7 bases and 8 bases, there was a span of 11 bases. Germline CDR1 and CDR2: LNHDA and SQIVND (reference sequence). The chain's CDR3 is CASTAGWEKLFF. Here the CDR3 DNA reads TGTGCCAGTACGGCAGGCTGGGAAAAACTGTTTTTT. Looking up the rest from reference TRBV19 and TRBJ1-4 gives the full variable domain: DGGITQSPKYLFRKEGQNVTLSCEQNLNHDAMYWYRQDPGQGLRLIYYSQIVNDFQKGDIAEGYSVSREKKESFPLTVTSAQKNPTAFYLCASTAGWEKLFFGSGTQLSVL.

This clone came up a few times. The chain combines TRBV2 with TRBJ2-2; possible D gene TRBD1, 5 bases. This CDR3 is 14 amino acids long. Germline lookup yields CDR1 SNHLY and CDR2 FYNNEI. V shed 6 bases and J shed 1 base, with 9 bases lying between them. CDR3 loop: CASSPTVNTGELFF. CDR3 bases: TGTGCCAGCAGCCCGACAGTGAACACCGGGGAGCTGTTTTTT.

This chain uses TRBV28 with TRBJ2-2; 7 positions match TRBD1. Germline CDR1 is MDHEN and CDR2 is SYDVKM. With V trimmed by 6 bases and J by 7 bases, 11 bases remained unmatched. This CDR3 is built from 15 residues. As DNA, the CDR3 is TGTGCCAGCAGCTATCCCACAGGGGCCGGCGGGGAGCTGTTTTTT. This codes for CASSYPTGAGGELFF.

This chain joins TRBV29-1 and TRBJ2-1; a possible D gene is TRBD2 (5 bases). Looked up from germline, CDR1 is SQVTM and CDR2 is ANQGSEA. Trimming removed 7 bases at V and 2 bases at J, with 15 bases between. CDR3 size: 14 residues. In DNA, the CDR3 is TGCAGCGCGACGGGATGGGGTACCTACAATGAGCAGTTCTTC. Protein sequence: CSATGWGTYNEQFF.

V is TRBV4-1 and J is TRBJ2-5, with D perhaps matching TRBD2 (6 bases). The CDR3 is 13 amino acids. V shed 4 bases and J shed 5 bases, with 11 bases lying between them. The germline CDR1 and CDR2 sequences are MGHRA and YSYEKL. CDR3 nucleotide sequence: TGCGCCAGCAGCCGTAAGGAGGGGGAGACCCAGTACTTC. Its translation is CASSRKEGETQYF.

The chain has TRBV4-3 and TRBJ1-6; 7 positions match TRBD1. V lost 5 bases, J lost 7 bases, and 8 bases stayed unmatched. Germline CDR1 is LGHNA and CDR2 is YSLEER. This CDR3 has 15 amino acids. CDR3 protein: CASSEHRDRNSPLHF. The CDR3 nucleotides read TGCGCCAGCAGCGAACACCGGGACAGAAATTCACCCCTCCACTTT.

This clone was picked up a small number of times. The CDR3 is CASSYTSGSAHEQYF. Here the CDR3 DNA reads TGTGCCAGCAGTTACACTAGCGGGAGTGCCCACGAGCAGTACTTC. This chain connects TRBV27 to TRBJ2-7; 11 nucleotides line up with TRBD2. The CDR3 runs to 15 residues. Per germline, CDR1 MNHEY and CDR2 SMNVEV (reference sequence). V lost 4 bases, J lost 5 bases, and 7 bases stayed unmatched.

This clone showed up just a few times. The chain couples TRBV3-1 (or the pseudogene TRBV3-2) to TRBJ2-2, with 7 bases matching TRBD2. J was trimmed by 6 bases and V by 5 bases; bases with no gene match: 3. The CDR3 is 13 residues long. Germline loops: CDR1 LGHDT, CDR2 YNNKEL (reference sequence). The CDR3 here is CASSARGAGELFF. Written as DNA, the CDR3 is TGTGCCAGCAGCGCCCGGGGGGCCGGGGAGCTGTTTTTT.

This sequence joins TRBV28 and TRBJ1-2, with a tentative D call TRBD1 (5 bases). Germline lookup yields CDR1 MDHEN and CDR2 SYDVKM. The CDR3 runs 11 residues. The V end was cut by 11 bases, the J end by 6 bases, with 13 bases between. CDR3 loop: CALGGVNGYTF. CDR3 sequence (DNA): TGTGCCCTCGGAGGGGTAAATGGCTACACCTTC.

V usage is TRBV27 and J usage is TRBJ2-7, with 9 bases identical to TRBD1. This CDR3 region has 12 residues. The germline V gene has CDR1 MNHEY and CDR2 SMNVEV (reference sequence). After removal of 6 bases from V and 6 bases from J, the junction contained 3 bases not matched to a gene. This chain's CDR3 is CASSETGGEQYF. DNA of the CDR3: TGTGCCAGCAGCGAGACAGGGGGCGAGCAGTACTTC.

The CDR3 DNA is TGTGCCTGGAGTGGGGAGGACCCCTCCTATGGCTACACCTTC. The encoded protein is CAWSGEDPSYGYTF. The rearrangement uses TRBV30 and TRBJ1-2; D remains ambiguous. V was shortened by 1 base and J by 4 bases, with 13 bases between the two germline ends. CDR1 is GTSNPN, CDR2 SVGIG, per germline (reference sequence). The CDR3 is 14 residues long.

V usage is TRBV4-3 and J usage is TRBJ1-2; unclear D gene. V lost 3 bases, J lost 5 bases, and 7 bases lay in between. Germline V gene sequence: CDR1 LGHNA, CDR2 YSLEER. This CDR3 has 12 amino acids. This CDR3 reads CASSQGAYGYTF. The CDR3 DNA follows: TGCGCCAGCAGCCAGGGAGCTTATGGCTACACCTTC.

The J gene is TRBJ2-7, the V gene TRBV6-1, with a tentative D call TRBD2 (6 bases). The CDR3 is 13 amino acids. The V and J ends lost 0 bases and 6 bases respectively, with 9 bases between them. Germline V CDR1 and CDR2: MNHNS, SASEGT. The CDR3 reads CASSEAGGSEQYF. DNA for the CDR3: TGTGCCAGCAGTGAAGCTGGAGGGTCCGAGCAGTACTTC.

V and J are TRBV7-2 and TRBJ1-6; TRBD1 matches 7 bases. Germline values: CDR1 SGHTA, CDR2 FQGNSA. V dropped 5 bases and J dropped 10; count of bases not matched to a gene: 11. This CDR3 is 15 amino acids long. CDR3 sequence reads: CASSTKGAGGSPLHF. In DNA, the CDR3 is TGTGCCAGCAGCACCAAGGGCGCAGGGGGATCACCCCTCCACTTT.